What follows are 22 T cell receptor beta chains derived from one specimen sequenced in a study of cytomegalovirus exposure and HLA in healthy donors. PCR used 60 Vbeta primers and 13 Jbeta primers. Produced via immunoSEQ multiplex PCR; TCRdb's table is partial and in-frame only. The sample comprises roughly 120,000 clones, 55% to 75% of which are singletons, and about 7.9% rests with the top ten. The sequencing sample was made of PBMCs. These TCRs come from a middle-aged woman in good health and CMV-seropositive.

The chain joins TRBV7-2 to TRBJ2-5; D remains ambiguous. The CDR3 consists of 12 residues. CDR1 and CDR2 from the germline V gene are SGHTA and FQGNSA. V was shortened by 6 bases and J by 5 bases, with 10 bases between the two germline ends. Written as DNA, the CDR3 is TGTGCCAGCAGAGAGAGGCCCGAGACCCAGTACTTC. Its translation is CASRERPETQYF.

In its sample, this clone was seen a few times. The genes are TRBV10-3 and TRBJ1-1; D remains unclear. Trimming cost V 7 bases and J 0 bases, with 9 bases left between them. In germline, CDR1 is ENHRY, CDR2 SYGVKD. The CDR3 sequence is 13 residues long. DNA of the CDR3: TGTGCCATCACCCTAACCTTGAACACTGAAGCTTTCTTT. It yields the protein CAITLTLNTEAFF.

The chain links TRBV21-1 to TRBJ1-2; TRBD1 is taken as the D call from the table, unchecked against the DNA. TRBV21-1 is designated a pseudogene. The CDR3 has 16 amino acids. This CDR3 reads CASSSSRVGGAHGYTF. The CDR3 bases are TGTGCCAGCAGCAGCAGTCGGGTAGGGGGCGCACATGGCTACACCTTC.

The V call is TRBV9, the J call TRBJ1-2, with TRBD1 identical over 8 bases. This CDR3 contains 14 residues. Germline CDR1 reads SGDLS; CDR2 reads YYNGEE. V lost 4 bases, J lost 3 bases, and 5 bases stayed unmatched. DNA for the CDR3: TGTGCCAGCAGCCGGCCAGGGGGCCACTATGGCTACACCTTC. Encoded protein: CASSRPGGHYGYTF. Together with reference TRBV9 and TRBJ1-2, the CDR3 gives the full variable domain: DSGVTQTPKHLITATGQRVTLRCSPRSGDLSVYWYQQSLDQGLQFLIQYYNGEERAKGNILERFSAQQFPDLHSELNLSSLELGDSALYFCASSRPGGHYGYTFGSGTRLTVV.

The chain has TRBV6-5 and TRBJ2-7; possible D gene TRBD1, 6 bases. V was pared by 0 bases and J by 3 bases, with 12 bases between. This CDR3 is 15 amino acids long. Looked up from germline, CDR1 is MNHEY and CDR2 is SVGAGI. The CDR3 spells CASSYSQGTNYEQYF. In nucleotides, the CDR3 is TGTGCCAGCAGTTACTCCCAGGGGACCAACTACGAGCAGTACTTC.

V usage is TRBV11-1 and J usage is TRBJ1-1; 10 bases align to TRBD1. The junction had 8 bases not matched to a gene; V was cut back by 4 bases and J by 3 bases. In germline, CDR1 is SGHAT, CDR2 FQDESV (reference sequence). The CDR3 loop spans 16 amino acids. CDR3 sequence: CASSSRTGGIDTEAFF. The CDR3 nucleotides read TGTGCCAGCAGCTCACGGACAGGGGGAATTGACACTGAAGCTTTCTTT.

The genes are TRBV13 and TRBJ2-3, with 8 nucleotides matching TRBD2. The V and J ends lost 2 bases and 5 bases, in that order; junction bases with no gene match: 3. CDR1 is PRHDT, CDR2 FYEKMQ, per germline (reference sequence). This CDR3 comprises 14 residues. The CDR3 reads CASSLSGGIDTQYF. CDR3 nucleotide sequence: TGTGCCAGCAGCTTAAGCGGGGGCATAGATACGCAGTATTTT.

This chain joins TRBV7-2 and TRBJ2-5; 15 bases fit TRBD2. J gave up 1 base and V 5 bases, and 5 bases lay outside the gene matches. Germline V gene data show CDR1 as SGHTA and CDR2 as FQGNSA. CDR3 size: 17 residues. This CDR3 reads CASSTGTSGGPQETQYF. CDR3 DNA sequence: TGTGCCAGCAGCACCGGGACTAGCGGGGGGCCCCAAGAGACCCAGTACTTC.

The V and J genes are TRBV7-6 and TRBJ1-2; unclear D gene. CDR3 length: 15 residues. Germline-derived CDR1 and CDR2 are SGHVS and FNYEAQ. V was shortened by 2 bases and J by 7 bases, with 17 bases between the two germline ends. CDR3 coding DNA: TGTGCCAGCAGCTTACAAGAGGGAATGATGGGTGGCTACACCTTC. It is translated as CASSLQEGMMGGYTF.

The gene calls are TRBV10-3 and TRBJ1-5, with unresolved D. The CDR3 length is 13 residues. V was pared by 4 bases and J by 7 bases, with 11 bases between. Germline V gene lookup returns CDR1 ENHRY and CDR2 SYGVKD. CDR3 protein: CAISGRTEQPQHF. Here the CDR3 DNA reads TGTGCCATCAGTGGTCGGACTGAGCAGCCCCAGCATTTT.

V and J are TRBV4-3 and TRBJ2-1; 8 positions match TRBD1. The CDR3 is made up of 15 amino acids. The trim removed 5 bases at V and 3 bases at J, leaving 6 bases unmatched. Germline V lookup: CDR1 LGHNA, CDR2 YSLEER. The CDR3 region has the DNA TGCGCCAGCAGCGACAGGGGTTCTATCTACAATGAGCAGTTCTTC. Its translation is CASSDRGSIYNEQFF.

The chain links TRBV14 to TRBJ2-3, with no clear D. Germline V CDR1 and CDR2: SGHDN, FVKESK. V was clipped by 5 bases and J by 2 bases, with 2 bases between them. CDR3 length: 11 residues. The CDR3 DNA follows: TGTGCCAGCAGCTACACAGATACGCAGTATTTT. This gives the protein CASSYTDTQYF. Full variable domain (outside the CDR3, taken from reference TRBV14 and TRBJ2-3): EAGVTQFPSHSVIEKGQTVTLRCDPISGHDNLYWYRRVMGKEIKFLLHFVKESKQDESGMPNNRFLAERTGGTYSTLKVQPAELEDSGVYFCASSYTDTQYFGPGTRLTVL.

The rearrangement links TRBV9 to TRBJ2-3; 8 nucleotides line up with TRBD2. CDR3 length: 16 amino acids. Germline V gene sequence: CDR1 SGDLS, CDR2 YYNGEE. J was trimmed by 2 bases and V by 4 bases; bases with no gene match: 9. The CDR3 nucleotides are TGTGCCAGCAGCCCGGGAGGGGCTGGTAACACAGATACGCAGTATTTT. This encodes CASSPGGAGNTDTQYF.

J is TRBJ2-2 and V is TRBV9, with TRBD1 as a possible D gene (5 bases). The germline CDR1 and CDR2 sequences are SGDLS and YYNGEE. The CDR3 length is 14 residues. V was clipped by 0 bases and J by 6 bases, with 9 bases between them. The CDR3 nucleotides read TGTGCCAGCAGCGTAGTATCAGGGTCCGGGGAGCTGTTTTTT. Translation: CASSVVSGSGELFF.

The rearrangement joins TRBV7-9 to TRBJ2-7, with 11 bases fitting TRBD1. The V and J ends lost 5 bases and 6 bases, in that order; junction bases with no gene match: 3. CDR1 is SEHNR, CDR2 FQNEAQ, per germline (reference sequence). The CDR3 length is 13 residues. The CDR3 here is CASSRGTGGEQYF. The CDR3 coding sequence is TGTGCCAGCAGCCGCGGGACAGGGGGCGAGCAGTACTTC.

As DNA, the CDR3 is TGTGCCACTCTAGCGGGGCGGTACAATGAGCAGTTCTTC. This codes for CATLAGRYNEQFF. The genes are TRBV19 and TRBJ2-1, with 9 bases lining up with TRBD2. The CDR3 consists of 13 residues. CDR1 is LNHDA and CDR2 is SQIVND in the germline V gene (reference sequence). The V gene end was trimmed by 10 bases and the J gene end by 4 bases; junction bases not matched to a gene: 5.

The chain combines TRBV5-1 with TRBJ1-6; 7 bases agree with TRBD1. This CDR3 region has 14 residues. Germline loops: CDR1 SGHRS, CDR2 YFSETQ. The J segment lost 10 bases and the V segment lost 2 bases, leaving 6 bases of the junction unmatched. The CDR3 coding sequence is TGCGCCAGCAGCTTACAGGGGCATCAATCACCCCTCCACTTT. Translation: CASSLQGHQSPLHF.

This rearrangement joins TRBV18 to TRBJ2-1, with D tentatively TRBD1 (5 bases). CDR1 is KGHSH, CDR2 LQKENI, per germline. The CDR3 spans 14 residues. Trimming took off 3 bases at V and 6 bases at J, with 12 bases between the two ends. The CDR3: CASSPQGDRNEQFF. CDR3 coding DNA: TGTGCCAGCTCACCTCAGGGTGATCGCAATGAGCAGTTCTTC.

J is TRBJ1-3 and V is TRBV19; D is ambiguous. There are 13 residues in the CDR3. V was clipped by 8 bases and J by 7 bases, with 15 bases between them. The germline V gene encodes CDR1 LNHDA and CDR2 SQIVND (reference sequence). CDR3 loop: CASYPGNRNTIYF. CDR3 nucleotide sequence: TGTGCCAGTTATCCAGGAAATCGGAACACCATATATTTT.

To note about this clone: The sample contains more than one DNA sequence encoding this CDR3. The chain has TRBV29-1 and TRBJ2-2, with D maybe TRBD2 (6 bases). The germline V and J ends were trimmed by 4 bases and 5 bases, with 8 bases remaining between them. Germline V lookup: CDR1 SQVTM, CDR2 ANQGSEA. CDR3 length: 12 amino acids. This CDR3 reads CSVGRGTGELFF. CDR3 nucleotide sequence: TGCAGCGTTGGCCGGGGGACCGGGGAGCTGTTTTTT.

This clone has just a few counts. The genes are TRBV10-3 and TRBJ1-1, with D possibly matching TRBD1 (5 bases). The CDR3 has 14 amino acids. Between the trimmed V and J ends, which lost 10 bases and 1 base, there was a span of 16 bases. The germline V gene has CDR1 ENHRY and CDR2 SYGVKD. CDR3 sequence reads: CATIPGTGNTEAFF. Written as DNA, the CDR3 is TGTGCCACAATACCTGGGACTGGGAACACTGAAGCTTTCTTT.

The chain links TRBV4-3 to TRBJ2-3; 8 nucleotides match TRBD2. The V segment lost 2 bases and the J segment 3 bases; nucleotides outside the gene matches: 16. Germline-derived CDR1 and CDR2 are LGHNA and YSLEER. The length of the CDR3 is 19 residues. The CDR3 region is CASSQSGGGHLFGTDTQYF. The CDR3 DNA reads TGCGCCAGCAGCCAATCCGGCGGGGGGCACTTGTTTGGAACAGATACGCAGTATTTT.